The 30 T cell receptor beta chains given below trace back to one sample, sequenced in a study of cytomegalovirus exposure and HLA in healthy donors. The PCR used 60 Vbeta and 13 Jbeta primers. Sequencing was performed with immunoSEQ multiplex PCR; in TCRdb, only in-frame clones are kept and a portion is missing. The sample holds roughly 200,000 clones, about four fifths seen once. Sequenced input: PBMCs. These receptors originate from a woman under 30 in good health and CMV-seronegative.

The chain couples TRBV28 to TRBJ2-1; 11 bases are shared with TRBD2. This CDR3 contains 16 residues. CDR1 MDHEN and CDR2 SYDVKM come from the germline V gene. Trimming at V came to 3 bases and at J to 7 bases, leaving 8 bases not matched to a gene. The DNA of the CDR3 is TGTGCCAGCAGTTTCCATTCTAGCGGGAGGACGAATGAGCAGTTCTTC. This translates into CASSFHSSGRTNEQFF.

In its sample, this clone was seen a few times. The CDR3 nucleotides are TGTGCCAGCAGTTTTTATGCCGGGTACGAAGCTTTCTTT. This encodes CASSFYAGYEAFF. The V gene is TRBV11-2, the J gene TRBJ1-1, with D unclear. Trimming pared 6 bases from V and 8 bases from J, leaving 16 bases between. The CDR3 covers 13 residues. Germline CDR1 SGHAT, CDR2 FQNNGV.

The chain recombines TRBV13 with TRBJ1-1; D uncertain. V was clipped by 5 bases and J by 1 base, with 8 bases between them. Germline V gene lookup returns CDR1 PRHDT and CDR2 FYEKMQ (reference sequence). This CDR3 contains 13 residues. The CDR3 DNA is TGTGCCAGCAGCCCGATCGGGAACACTGAAGCTTTCTTT. It specifies CASSPIGNTEAFF. Full variable domain (missing parts from reference TRBV13 and TRBJ1-1): AAGVIQSPRHLIKEKRETATLKCYPIPRHDTVYWYQQGPGQDPQFLISFYEKMQSDKGSIPDRFSAQQFSDYHSELNMSSLELGDSALYFCASSPIGNTEAFFGQGTRLTVV.

The J gene is TRBJ2-5, the V gene TRBV7-9; 9 bases match TRBD2. The ends lost 1 base at V and 4 bases at J; junction bases unmatched: 7. This CDR3 region has 16 residues. CDR1 and CDR2 from the germline V gene are SEHNR and FQNEAQ (reference sequence). The CDR3 sequence: CASSLVRSGSLETQYF. The DNA for the CDR3 is TGTGCCAGCAGCTTAGTACGTAGCGGGAGTTTAGAGACCCAGTACTTC.

V and J are TRBV18 and TRBJ1-3, with 7 bases fitting TRBD1. V shed 6 bases, J shed 0 bases, and the junction held 8 bases outside the gene matches. The CDR3 has 16 amino acids. CDR1 is KGHSH and CDR2 is LQKENI in the germline V gene. In DNA, the CDR3 is TGTGCCAGCTCCCCCAGGGACAGCCACTCTGGAAACACCATATATTTT. Its protein is CASSPRDSHSGNTIYF.

This clone has just a few counts. The gene calls are TRBV2 and TRBJ2-1; 7 nucleotides agree with TRBD2. J was trimmed by 4 bases and V by 6 bases; bases with no gene match: 3. The CDR3 runs 13 residues. The germline gives CDR1 SNHLY, CDR2 FYNNEI. The CDR3 DNA reads TGTGCCAGCAGGCCTAGCGGATACAATGAGCAGTTCTTC. It is translated as CASRPSGYNEQFF.

On this clone: The germline gene is not matched at one end of the junction; a read error may be the cause. The chain has TRBV7-9 and TRBJ2-1, with a tentative D call TRBD1 (5 bases). The CDR3 length is 15 residues. The germline V gene encodes CDR1 SEHNR and CDR2 FQNEAQ (reference sequence). The CDR3 DNA is TGTTCCAGCAGCCCAGACAGCCTTTTCTACAATGAGCAGTTCTTC. The encoded protein is CSSSPDSLFYNEQFF.

The rearrangement links TRBV28 to TRBJ2-5; TRBD2 might be the D (6 bases). The germline V and J ends were trimmed by 10 bases and 5 bases, with 14 bases remaining between them. There are 12 residues in the CDR3. In germline, CDR1 is MDHEN, CDR2 SYDVKM. The CDR3 protein is CAIYNRGETQYF. The DNA of the CDR3 is TGTGCCATCTATAACCGGGGGGAGACCCAGTACTTC.

The J gene is TRBJ2-7, the V gene TRBV21-1; the D call in the table, TRBD2, was not verified against the DNA. TRBV21-1 represents a pseudogene. The CDR3 length is 13 residues. The CDR3 protein is CASSRLAFYEQYV. In DNA, the CDR3 is TGTGCCAGCTCAAGACTAGCGTTCTACGAGCAGTACGTC.

V usage is TRBV11-3 and J usage is TRBJ2-1; TRBD1 is a possible D gene (5 bases). This CDR3 has 15 amino acids. Per the germline V gene, CDR1 is SGHNT and CDR2 is YENEEA. V was cut by 5 bases and J by 4 bases, with 15 bases left in between. DNA for the CDR3: TGTGCCAGCAGCACACAGGAAGGGGTTTACAATGAGCAGTTCTTC. It codes for CASSTQEGVYNEQFF.

The genes are TRBV9 and TRBJ2-1; 9 bases are a match to TRBD2. The CDR3 runs 18 residues. V lost 0 bases to trimming and J lost 6 bases; unmatched junction nucleotides: 13. CDR1 SGDLS and CDR2 YYNGEE come from the germline V gene. The CDR3 nucleotides read TGTGCCAGCAGCGTAGGACAGGGAAACGCGGGAGGGCTCAATGAGCAGTTCTTC. Protein: CASSVGQGNAGGLNEQFF.

The chain joins TRBV18 to TRBJ2-1, with TRBD2 matching 11 bases. V shed 0 bases and J 2 bases; nucleotides not matched to a gene: 6. This CDR3 spans 18 amino acids. The V gene's germline CDR1 is KGHSH and CDR2 LQKENI. CDR3 DNA sequence: TGTGCCAGCTCACCACCTTTCGGGACTAGCGGTACCTACAATGAGCAGTTCTTC. Its translation: CASSPPFGTSGTYNEQFF.

This clone appeared a single time. The chain is built from TRBV4-1 and TRBJ2-1; the match to TRBD2 covers 13 bases. Germline V gene data show CDR1 as MGHRA and CDR2 as YSYEKL. The CDR3 spans 17 residues. V dropped 2 bases and J dropped 6; count of bases not matched to a gene: 7. The CDR3 region has the DNA TGCGCCAGCAGCCAACCCTGGACTAGCGGGGGCCCCAATGAGCAGTTCTTC. Its translation is CASSQPWTSGGPNEQFF.

This chain uses TRBV9 with TRBJ2-3; no definite D call. V lost 4 bases and J lost 1, with 13 bases in between. The V gene's germline CDR1 is SGDLS and CDR2 YYNGEE. The CDR3 length is 15 residues. The CDR3 DNA follows: TGTGCCAGCAGCCCCCCTGCGCGAGGCACAGATACGCAGTATTTT. It encodes CASSPPARGTDTQYF.

This clone was seen a handful of times. The chain has TRBV4-3 and TRBJ2-1, with TRBD2 matching over 9 bases. CDR1 and CDR2 from the germline V gene are LGHNA and YSLEER. This CDR3 comprises 18 residues. With 0 bases clipped from V and 8 bases from J, the junction kept 14 bases outside the gene matches. CDR3 in amino acids: CASSQDNNPGLARDEQFF. As DNA, the CDR3 is TGCGCCAGCAGCCAAGATAACAATCCGGGACTAGCCCGCGATGAGCAGTTCTTC.

This chain connects TRBV21-1 to TRBJ2-1; the table's D call of TRBD2 was not tested on the DNA. TRBV21-1 is noted as a pseudogene. This CDR3 contains 13 residues. The CDR3 loop reads CASSTSGHNEQFF. CDR3 DNA: TGTGCCAGCAGCACTAGCGGTCACAATGAGCAGTTCTTC.

This chain joins TRBV15 and TRBJ2-7; D might be TRBD1 (5 bases). Trimming stripped 1 base from V and 0 bases from J, with 10 bases between. From germline, CDR1 is LNHNV and CDR2 YYDKDF (reference sequence). This CDR3 spans 15 amino acids. CDR3 sequence: CATSRVQGSSYEQYF. CDR3 DNA: TGTGCCACCAGCAGAGTGCAGGGAAGCTCCTACGAGCAGTACTTC.

V gene TRBV30 combines with J gene TRBJ1-1; D not resolved. The germline gives CDR1 GTSNPN, CDR2 SVGIG (reference sequence). The CDR3 sequence is 12 residues long. The V and J ends lost 1 base and 2 bases respectively, with 5 bases between them. CDR3 sequence: CAWSGGNTEAFF. In DNA form, the CDR3 reads TGTGCCTGGAGTGGCGGAAACACTGAAGCTTTCTTT.

The chain links TRBV25-1 to TRBJ2-2; 11 bases agree with TRBD2. The germline V gene encodes CDR1 MGHDK and CDR2 SYGVNS. V was pared by 4 bases and J by 4 bases, with 11 bases of the junction left unmatched. CDR3 size: 18 residues. The CDR3 reads CASSAALGLADLTGELFF. For the CDR3, the DNA is TGTGCCAGCAGTGCCGCCTTGGGACTAGCGGACCTCACCGGGGAGCTGTTTTTT.

J is TRBJ2-7 and V is TRBV9; 10 nucleotides match TRBD1. The CDR3 loop spans 15 amino acids. Germline V gene data show CDR1 as SGDLS and CDR2 as YYNGEE. The trim removed 5 bases at V and 4 bases at J, leaving 9 bases unmatched. The CDR3 DNA reads TGTGCCAGCAGTGAGGGACAGGGGATAGAGTACGAGCAGTACGTC. Encoded protein: CASSEGQGIEYEQYV.

This chain connects TRBV7-6 to TRBJ2-2, with 9 bases fitting TRBD1. With V trimmed by 5 bases and J by 4 bases, 11 bases remained unmatched. The CDR3 length is 17 residues. Germline values: CDR1 SGHVS, CDR2 FNYEAQ. CDR3 bases: TGTGCCAGCAGCCCCAAGACAGGGGGAGAGGTCACCGGGGAGCTGTTTTTT. Protein: CASSPKTGGEVTGELFF.

This clone was observed a few times. V usage is TRBV6-5 and J usage is TRBJ1-5; 9 positions match TRBD1. Germline V gene data show CDR1 as MNHEY and CDR2 as SVGAGI. CDR3 length: 14 residues. V shed 6 bases, J shed 5 bases, and the junction held 5 bases outside the gene matches. Written as DNA, the CDR3 is TGTGCCAGCAGATCCGGACAGGGGTATCAGCCCCAGCATTTT. This sequence encodes CASRSGQGYQPQHF.

V usage is TRBV5-6 and J usage is TRBJ2-3; D is possibly TRBD1 (6 bases). In germline, CDR1 is SGHDT, CDR2 YYEEEE. This CDR3 is built from 15 residues. V was trimmed by 0 bases and J by 1 base, leaving 9 bases between them. Written as DNA, the CDR3 is TGTGCCAGCAGCTTGGATGAGGGGGGCACAGATACGCAGTATTTT. It encodes CASSLDEGGTDTQYF. Supplemented by reference TRBV5-6 and TRBJ2-3, the full variable domain reads DAGVTQSPTHLIKTRGQQVTLRCSPKSGHDTVSWYQQALGQGPQFIFQYYEEEERQRGNFPDRFSGHQFPNYSSELNVNALLLGDSALYLCASSLDEGGTDTQYFGPGTRLTVL.

The CDR3 DNA reads TGCGCCAGCAGCCAAGATATGGGGGGAGGGACCAATGAGCAGTTCTTC. It yields the protein CASSQDMGGGTNEQFF. The chain links TRBV4-3 to TRBJ2-1; 7 nucleotides agree with TRBD2. V dropped 0 bases and J dropped 6; count of bases not matched to a gene: 8. The CDR3 is 16 amino acids. The germline V gene encodes CDR1 LGHNA and CDR2 YSLEER.

This clone was recorded only once. This chain joins TRBV27 and TRBJ2-1; 9 positions agree with TRBD2. The CDR3 contains 18 residues. Germline-derived CDR1 and CDR2 are MNHEY and SMNVEV (reference sequence). V shed 4 bases, J shed 0 bases, and the junction held 10 bases outside the gene matches. The CDR3 spells CASSSTSGYGSSYNEQFF. The CDR3 DNA reads as TGTGCCAGCAGTTCGACTAGCGGTTACGGAAGCTCCTACAATGAGCAGTTCTTC.

The chain joins TRBV28 to TRBJ1-5; D remains unclear. Germline values: CDR1 MDHEN, CDR2 SYDVKM. The CDR3 is 16 amino acids. V shed 3 bases and J shed 4 bases, with 16 bases lying between them. The CDR3 reads CASSFRSFRGNQPQHF. CDR3 in DNA: TGTGCCAGCAGTTTTAGGAGTTTTAGAGGTAATCAGCCCCAGCATTTT.

This chain uses TRBV14 with TRBJ2-1; TRBD2 is a possible D gene (6 bases). Germline V CDR1 and CDR2: SGHDN, FVKESK. The CDR3 has 14 residues. V was clipped by 3 bases and J by 4 bases, with 10 bases between them. The CDR3 coding sequence is TGTGCCAGCAGCCAGCGGGGCCTTTACAATGAGCAGTTCTTC. Its protein product is CASSQRGLYNEQFF.

This clone was recorded a few times. The chain is built from TRBV6-1 and TRBJ1-2; maybe TRBD1 (5 bases). This CDR3 spans 15 amino acids. Germline CDR1 and CDR2: MNHNS and SASEGT. Trimming took off 5 bases at V and 1 base at J, with 14 bases between the two ends. Here the CDR3 reads CASSRSDTLNYGYTF. CDR3 coding DNA: TGTGCCAGCAGTAGATCGGACACACTTAACTATGGCTACACCTTC.

V gene TRBV18 combines with J gene TRBJ2-1; 8 positions match TRBD1. J was trimmed by 2 bases and V by 3 bases; bases with no gene match: 3. The germline CDR1 and CDR2 sequences are KGHSH and LQKENI. There are 15 residues in the CDR3. CDR3 amino acids: CASSPGQGTYNEQFF. CDR3 in DNA: TGTGCCAGCTCACCTGGACAGGGAACCTACAATGAGCAGTTCTTC. The variable domain in full, with the rest retrieved from reference TRBV18 and TRBJ2-1, is NAGVMQNPRHLVRRRGQEARLRCSPMKGHSHVYWYRQLPEEGLKFMVYLQKENIIDESGMPKERFSAEFPKEGPSILRIQQVVRGDSAAYFCASSPGQGTYNEQFFGPGTRLTVL.

The chain employs TRBV30 and TRBJ1-5; perhaps TRBD1 as D (5 bases). CDR1 and CDR2 from the germline V gene are GTSNPN and SVGIG (reference sequence). The length of the CDR3 is 17 residues. V was trimmed by 2 bases and J by 0 bases, leaving 17 bases between them. The CDR3 DNA is TGTGCCTGGAGTAATAAGGCCGGGACTTATAGCAATCAGCCCCAGCATTTT. Its protein product is CAWSNKAGTYSNQPQHF.